Listed here is a single T cell receptor beta chain. Libraries were prepared by immunoSEQ multiplex PCR; TCRdb keeps only in-frame clonotypes and omits some of them. The table includes 150,000 to 200,000 clones, approximately 84% detected once. The V gene's germline CDR1 is SNHLY and CDR2 FYNNEI. The CDR3 runs 13 residues. V gave up 5 bases and J gave up 6 bases, with 12 bases separating them. This sample stems from a study of blood T cell repertoires in COVID-19. In the study overall: COVID-19 samples collected from the United States, Italy and Spain covered acute and convalescent phases.

The sample was peripheral blood. The receptor's source is a woman older than 75 with acute or convalescent COVID-19. The chain carries TRBV2 and TRBJ2-3; weak D call: TRBD1 (6 bases). The CDR3: CASSLQGRDTQYF. The CDR3, as DNA: TGTGCCAGCAGTCTACAGGGAAGGGATACGCAGTATTTT.